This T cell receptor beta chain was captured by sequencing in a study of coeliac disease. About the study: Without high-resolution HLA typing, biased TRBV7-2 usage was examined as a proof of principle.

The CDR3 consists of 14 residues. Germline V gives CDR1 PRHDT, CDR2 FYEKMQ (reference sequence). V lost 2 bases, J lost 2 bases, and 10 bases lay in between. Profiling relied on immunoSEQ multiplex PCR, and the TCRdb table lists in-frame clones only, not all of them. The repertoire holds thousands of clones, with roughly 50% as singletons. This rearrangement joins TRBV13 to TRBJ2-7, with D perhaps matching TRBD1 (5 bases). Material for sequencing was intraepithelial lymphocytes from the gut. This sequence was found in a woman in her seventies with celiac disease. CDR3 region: CASSLRGPAYEQYF. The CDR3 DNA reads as TGTGCCAGCAGCTTAAGGGGTCCCGCCTACGAGCAGTACTTC.